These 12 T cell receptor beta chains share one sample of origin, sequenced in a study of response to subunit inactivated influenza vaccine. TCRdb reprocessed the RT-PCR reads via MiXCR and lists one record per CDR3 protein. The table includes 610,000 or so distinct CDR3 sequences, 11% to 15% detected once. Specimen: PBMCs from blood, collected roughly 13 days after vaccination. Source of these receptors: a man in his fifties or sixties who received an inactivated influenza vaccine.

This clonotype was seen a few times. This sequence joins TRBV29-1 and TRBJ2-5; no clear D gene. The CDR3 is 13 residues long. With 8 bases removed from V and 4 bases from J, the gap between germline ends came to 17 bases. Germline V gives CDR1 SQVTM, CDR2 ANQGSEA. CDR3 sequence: CSSVWGSGETQYF. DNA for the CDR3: TGCAGCTCCGTCTGGGGTAGTGGAGAGACCCAGTACTTC.

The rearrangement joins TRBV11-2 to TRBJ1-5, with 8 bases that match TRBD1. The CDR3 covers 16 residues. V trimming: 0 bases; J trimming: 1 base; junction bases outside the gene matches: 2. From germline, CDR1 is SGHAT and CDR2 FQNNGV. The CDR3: CASSLDHRGSNQPQHF. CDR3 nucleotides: TGTGCCAGCAGCTTAGATCACAGGGGGAGCAATCAGCCCCAGCATTTT.

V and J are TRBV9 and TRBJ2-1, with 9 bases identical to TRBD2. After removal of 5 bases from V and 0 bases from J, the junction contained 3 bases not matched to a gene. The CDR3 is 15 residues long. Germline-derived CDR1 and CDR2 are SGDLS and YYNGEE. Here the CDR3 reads CASSRGGASYNEQFF. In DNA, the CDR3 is TGTGCCAGCAGTCGCGGGGGGGCCTCCTACAATGAGCAGTTCTTC.

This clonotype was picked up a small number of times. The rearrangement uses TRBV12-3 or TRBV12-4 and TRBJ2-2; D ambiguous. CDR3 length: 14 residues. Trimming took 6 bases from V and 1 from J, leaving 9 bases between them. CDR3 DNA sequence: TGTGCCAGCAGAAGAGAGCGGAACACCGGGGAGCTGTTTTTT. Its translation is CASRRERNTGELFF.

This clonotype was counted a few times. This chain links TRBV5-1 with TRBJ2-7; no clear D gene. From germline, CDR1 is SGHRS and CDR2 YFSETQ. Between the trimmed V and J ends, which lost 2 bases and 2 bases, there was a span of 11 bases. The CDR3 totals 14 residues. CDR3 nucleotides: TGCGCCAGCAGCTTAGTTAACAGCCCCTACGAGCAGTACTTC. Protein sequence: CASSLVNSPYEQYF.

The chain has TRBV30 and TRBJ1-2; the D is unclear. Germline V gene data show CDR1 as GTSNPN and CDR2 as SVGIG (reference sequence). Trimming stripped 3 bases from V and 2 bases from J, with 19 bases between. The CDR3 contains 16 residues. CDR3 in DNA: TGTGCCTGGAGACCCCAGGTGTCCACAAAGAACTATGGCTACACCTTC. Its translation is CAWRPQVSTKNYGYTF.

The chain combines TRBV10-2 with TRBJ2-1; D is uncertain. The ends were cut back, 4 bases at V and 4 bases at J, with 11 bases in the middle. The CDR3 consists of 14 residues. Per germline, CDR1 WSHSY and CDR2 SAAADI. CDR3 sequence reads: CASSARAGYNEQFF. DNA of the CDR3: TGCGCCAGCAGTGCAAGGGCCGGGTACAATGAGCAGTTCTTC.

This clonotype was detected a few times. For the CDR3, the DNA is TGTGCCAGCAGCGTAGACCGTGTCCTCACCGGGGAGCTGTTTTTT. Translating gives CASSVDRVLTGELFF. The chain links TRBV9 to TRBJ2-2; D call uncertain. V gave up 0 bases and J gave up 4 bases, with 10 bases separating them. Germline lookup yields CDR1 SGDLS and CDR2 YYNGEE. The CDR3 is 15 residues long.

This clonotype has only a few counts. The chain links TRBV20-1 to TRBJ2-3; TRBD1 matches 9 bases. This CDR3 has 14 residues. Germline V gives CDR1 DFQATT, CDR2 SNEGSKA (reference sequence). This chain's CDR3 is CSEGTGISTDTQYF. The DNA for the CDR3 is TGCAGCGAGGGGACAGGGATTAGCACAGATACGCAGTATTTT.

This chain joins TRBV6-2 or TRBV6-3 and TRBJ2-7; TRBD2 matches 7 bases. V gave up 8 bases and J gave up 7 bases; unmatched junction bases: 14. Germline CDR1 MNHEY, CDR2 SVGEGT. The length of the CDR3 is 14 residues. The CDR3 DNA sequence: TGTGCCAGCCGTTCCGCCGGGACTATGGGGGAGCAGTACTTC. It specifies CASRSAGTMGEQYF.

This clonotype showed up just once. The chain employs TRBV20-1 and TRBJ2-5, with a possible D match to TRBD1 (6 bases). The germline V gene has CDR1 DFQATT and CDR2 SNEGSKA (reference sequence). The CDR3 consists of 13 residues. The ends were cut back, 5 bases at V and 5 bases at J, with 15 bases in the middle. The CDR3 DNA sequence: TGCAGTGCTTACGGGACACCAGATGAGACCCAGTACTTC. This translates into CSAYGTPDETQYF.

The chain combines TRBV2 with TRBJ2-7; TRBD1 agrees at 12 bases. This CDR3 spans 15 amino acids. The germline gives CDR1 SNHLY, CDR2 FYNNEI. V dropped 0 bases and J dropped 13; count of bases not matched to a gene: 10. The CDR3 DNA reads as TGTGCCAGCAGTGAAGCCCCGGGACAGGGGGCGAGCCTTTACTTC. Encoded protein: CASSEAPGQGASLYF.